Here is one T cell receptor (beta chain) with its context. This sample is part of a study of monozygotic twins with inflammatory bowel disease. TCRdb re-analyzed the 5' RACE reads; it lists each CDR3 protein once, without DNA. The sample has about 160,000 distinct CDR3 sequences; the top ten hold roughly 2.4%. The CDR3 spans 14 residues. Germline CDR1 is SGHTA and CDR2 is FQGNSA. The source material was blood. The genes are TRBV7-2 and TRBJ2-5; the D gene TCRdb calls, TRBD2, cannot be checked with no DNA. This TCR was sampled from a human donor with ulcerative colitis or Crohn's disease, or a healthy co-twin of an affected twin (not recorded which). The CDR3 protein is CASSSGGIQETQYF. The whole variable domain, remainder taken from reference TRBV7-2 and TRBJ2-5, is GAGVSQSPSNKVTEKGKDVELRCDPISGHTALYWYRQSLGQGLEFLIYFQGNSAPDKSGLPSDRFSAERTGGSVSTLTIQRTQQEDSAVYLCASSSGGIQETQYFGPGTRLLVL.